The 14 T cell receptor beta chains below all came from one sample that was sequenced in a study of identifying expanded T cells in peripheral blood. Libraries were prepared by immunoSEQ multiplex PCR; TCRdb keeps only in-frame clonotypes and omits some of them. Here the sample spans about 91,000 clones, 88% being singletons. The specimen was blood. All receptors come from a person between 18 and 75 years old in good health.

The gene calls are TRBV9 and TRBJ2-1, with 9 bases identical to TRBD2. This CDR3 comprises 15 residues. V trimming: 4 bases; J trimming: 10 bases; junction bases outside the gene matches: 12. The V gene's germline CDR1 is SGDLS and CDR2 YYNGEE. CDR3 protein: CASSTGLAIQPEQFF. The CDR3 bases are TGTGCCAGCAGCACCGGACTAGCGATTCAACCGGAGCAGTTCTTC.

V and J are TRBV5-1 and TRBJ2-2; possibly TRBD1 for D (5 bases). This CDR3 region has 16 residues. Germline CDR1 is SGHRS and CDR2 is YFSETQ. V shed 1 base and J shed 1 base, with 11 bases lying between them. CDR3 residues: CASSLLGHVNTGELFF. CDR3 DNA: TGCGCCAGCAGCTTGCTAGGACACGTGAACACCGGGGAGCTGTTTTTT.

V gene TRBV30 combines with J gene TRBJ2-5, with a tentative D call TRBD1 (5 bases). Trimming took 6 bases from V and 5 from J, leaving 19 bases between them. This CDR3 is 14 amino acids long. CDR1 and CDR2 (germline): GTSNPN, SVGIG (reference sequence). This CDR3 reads CACFGRRGRETQYF. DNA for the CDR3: TGTGCCTGTTTTGGGCGAAGGGGTCGGGAGACCCAGTACTTC.

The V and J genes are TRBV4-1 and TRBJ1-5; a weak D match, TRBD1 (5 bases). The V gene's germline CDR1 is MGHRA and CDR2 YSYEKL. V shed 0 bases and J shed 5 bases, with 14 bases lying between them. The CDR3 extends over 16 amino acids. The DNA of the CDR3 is TGCGCCAGCAGCCAAGAGCGGAGCAGGGCCGATCAGCCCCAGCATTTT. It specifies CASSQERSRADQPQHF.

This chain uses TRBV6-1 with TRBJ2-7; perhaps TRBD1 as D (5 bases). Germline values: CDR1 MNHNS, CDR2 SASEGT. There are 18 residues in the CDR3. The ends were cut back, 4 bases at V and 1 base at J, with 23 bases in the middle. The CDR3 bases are TGTGCCAGCAGTGCAGAACAGGTGGAGCCTATGAAATCCTACGAGCAGTACTTC. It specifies CASSAEQVEPMKSYEQYF.

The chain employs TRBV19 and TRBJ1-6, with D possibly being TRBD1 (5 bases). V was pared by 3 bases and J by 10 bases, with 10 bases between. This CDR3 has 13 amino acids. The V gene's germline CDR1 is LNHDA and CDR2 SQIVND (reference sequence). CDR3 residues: CASSMAGGSPLHF. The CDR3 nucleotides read TGTGCCAGTAGTATGGCCGGGGGATCACCCCTCCACTTT. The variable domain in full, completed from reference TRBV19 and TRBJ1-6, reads DGGITQSPKYLFRKEGQNVTLSCEQNLNHDAMYWYRQDPGQGLRLIYYSQIVNDFQKGDIAEGYSVSREKKESFPLTVTSAQKNPTAFYLCASSMAGGSPLHFGNGTRLTVT.

CDR3 residues: CASGTGVGTEAFF. As DNA, the CDR3 is TGCGCCAGCGGGACAGGGGTTGGAACTGAAGCTTTCTTT. J is TRBJ1-1 and V is TRBV5-1, with TRBD1 identical over 10 bases. After removal of 7 bases from V and 5 bases from J, the junction contained 5 bases not matched to a gene. Germline CDR1 reads SGHRS; CDR2 reads YFSETQ. CDR3 size: 13 residues.

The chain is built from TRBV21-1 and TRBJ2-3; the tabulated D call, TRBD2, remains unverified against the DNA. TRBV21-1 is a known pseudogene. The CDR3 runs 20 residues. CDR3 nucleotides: TGTGCCAGCAGCAAACTCTCTGAGACTAGCGGCCGCCTTGGTCCAGATACGCAGTATTTT. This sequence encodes CASSKLSETSGRLGPDTQYF.

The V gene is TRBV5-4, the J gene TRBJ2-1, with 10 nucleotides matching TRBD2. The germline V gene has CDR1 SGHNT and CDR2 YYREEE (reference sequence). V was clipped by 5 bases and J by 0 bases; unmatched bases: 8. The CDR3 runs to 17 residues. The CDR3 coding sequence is TGTGCCAGCAGTTTAAGAAAGCGGGGGGGCTCCTACAATGAGCAGTTCTTC. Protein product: CASSLRKRGGSYNEQFF.

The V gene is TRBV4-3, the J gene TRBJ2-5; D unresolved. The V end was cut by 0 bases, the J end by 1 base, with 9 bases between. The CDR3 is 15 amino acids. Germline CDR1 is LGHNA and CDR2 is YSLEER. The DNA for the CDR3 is TGCGCCAGCAGCCAAGACAGGCAAATCCAAGAGACCCAGTACTTC. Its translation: CASSQDRQIQETQYF.

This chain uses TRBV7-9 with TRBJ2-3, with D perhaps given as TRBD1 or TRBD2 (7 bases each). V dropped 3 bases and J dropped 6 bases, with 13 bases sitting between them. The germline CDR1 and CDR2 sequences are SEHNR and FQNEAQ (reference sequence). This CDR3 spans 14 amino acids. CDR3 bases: TGTGCCAGCAGCTTGGGGACAGCGGGGGATACGCAGTATTTT. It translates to CASSLGTAGDTQYF.

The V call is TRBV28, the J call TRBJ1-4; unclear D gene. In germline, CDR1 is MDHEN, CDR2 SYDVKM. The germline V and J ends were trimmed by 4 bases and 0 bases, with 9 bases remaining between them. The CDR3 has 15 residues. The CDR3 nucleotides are TGTGCCAGCAGTTATTCTCCTGCAACTAATGAAAAACTGTTTTTT. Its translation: CASSYSPATNEKLFF.

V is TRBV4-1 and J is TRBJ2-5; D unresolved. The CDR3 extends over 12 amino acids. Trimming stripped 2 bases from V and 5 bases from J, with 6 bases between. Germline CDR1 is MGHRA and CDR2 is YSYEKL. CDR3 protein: CASSQRPETQYF. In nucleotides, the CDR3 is TGCGCCAGCAGCCAACGACCGGAGACCCAGTACTTC.

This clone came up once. The CDR3 reads CASSLVGLNEKLFF. The CDR3 DNA follows: TGTGCCAGCAGCTTAGTAGGGCTTAATGAAAAACTGTTTTTT. V and J are TRBV7-2 and TRBJ1-4; D not resolved. Germline V CDR1 and CDR2: SGHTA, FQGNSA. The CDR3 length is 14 residues. V was cut by 1 base and J by 4 bases, with 7 bases left in between.